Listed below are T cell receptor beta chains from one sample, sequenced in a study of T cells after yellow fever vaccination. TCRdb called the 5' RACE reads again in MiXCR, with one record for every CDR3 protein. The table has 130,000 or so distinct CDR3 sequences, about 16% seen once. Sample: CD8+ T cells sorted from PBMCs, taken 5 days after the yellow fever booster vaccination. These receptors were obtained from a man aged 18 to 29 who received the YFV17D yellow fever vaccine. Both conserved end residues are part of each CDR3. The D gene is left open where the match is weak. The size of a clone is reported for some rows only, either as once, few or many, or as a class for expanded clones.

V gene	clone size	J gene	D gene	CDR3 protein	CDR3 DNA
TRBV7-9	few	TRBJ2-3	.	CASSFTGVTDTQYF	TGTGCCAGCAGCTTTACGGGGGTCACAGATACGCAGTATTTT
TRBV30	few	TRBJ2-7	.	CAWGQLGEQYF	TGTGCCTGGGGACAGTTGGGCGAGCAGTACTTC
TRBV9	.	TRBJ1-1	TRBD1	CASSDQGVEAFF	TGTGCCAGCAGCGATCAGGGGGTTGAAGCTTTCTTT
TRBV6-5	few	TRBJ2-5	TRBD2	CASRRTGGTQETQYF	TGTGCCAGCCGGCGGACGGGGGGAACACAAGAGACCCAGTACTTC
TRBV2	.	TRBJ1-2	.	CASSEAGNYGYTF	TGTGCCAGCAGTGAGGCAGGGAACTATGGCTACACCTTC
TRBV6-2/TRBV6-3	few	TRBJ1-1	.	CASSFRRGLNTEAFF	TGTGCCAGCAGTTTTCGGAGAGGCCTGAACACTGAAGCTTTCTTT
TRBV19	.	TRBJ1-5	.	CASRPHGTVPQHF	TGTGCCAGTAGACCGCATGGTACCGTACCCCAGCATTTT
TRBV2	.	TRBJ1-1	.	CASSEILVHPNTEAFF	TGTGCCAGCAGTGAGATATTGGTACACCCCAACACTGAAGCTTTCTTT
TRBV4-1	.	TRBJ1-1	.	CASSQDPFPAENTEAFF	TGCGCCAGCAGCCAAGATCCTTTTCCGGCGGAGAACACTGAAGCTTTCTTT
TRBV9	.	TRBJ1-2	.	CASSVGGAYGYTF	TGTGCCAGCAGCGTAGGAGGGGCCTATGGCTACACCTTC
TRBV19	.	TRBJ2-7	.	CASSKGSGDEQYF	TGTGCCAGTAGTAAGGGTTCCGGGGACGAGCAGTACTTC
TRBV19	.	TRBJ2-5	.	CASSFRGGQETQYF	TGTGCCAGTAGTTTCAGGGGAGGCCAAGAGACCCAGTACTTC
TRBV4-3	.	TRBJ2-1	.	CASSQESDLTNEQFF	TGCGCCAGCAGCCAAGAATCCGACTTGACGAATGAGCAGTTCTTC
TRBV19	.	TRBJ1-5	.	CASSINSLGVGPQHF	TGTGCCAGTAGTATTAATTCCCTGGGGGTGGGGCCCCAGCATTTT
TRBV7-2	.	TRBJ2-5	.	CASSTLEGTGRTQYF	TGTGCCAGCAGCACTCTTGAGGGCACGGGTCGGACCCAGTACTTC
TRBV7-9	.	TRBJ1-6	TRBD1	CASSSSTGGSYNSPLHF	TGTGCCAGCAGCTCATCGACAGGGGGCTCCTATAATTCACCCCTCCACTTT
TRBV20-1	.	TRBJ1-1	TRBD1	CSARKTGTEAFF	TGCAGTGCTAGAAAGACAGGGACTGAAGCTTTCTTT
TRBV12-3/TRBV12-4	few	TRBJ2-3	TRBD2	CASRELATSTDTQYF	TGTGCCAGCAGGGAACTAGCGACGAGCACAGATACGCAGTATTTT
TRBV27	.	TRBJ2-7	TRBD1	CASSPGQGSSYEQYF	TGTGCCAGCAGTCCCGGACAGGGGTCCTCCTACGAGCAGTACTTC
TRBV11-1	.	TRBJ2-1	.	CASSLFRGSGHEQFF	TGTGCCAGCAGCTTATTCAGGGGTTCGGGACATGAGCAGTTCTTC
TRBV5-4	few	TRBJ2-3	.	CASSFDSLGTDTQYF	TGTGCCAGCAGCTTCGACAGCTTGGGCACAGATACGCAGTATTTT
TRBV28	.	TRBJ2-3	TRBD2	CASSPGVGLEADTQYF	TGTGCCAGCAGTCCAGGCGTGGGACTAGAGGCAGATACGCAGTATTTT
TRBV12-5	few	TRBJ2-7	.	CASGLVRFRAYEQYF	TGTGCTAGTGGTTTGGTACGATTTAGGGCGTACGAGCAGTACTTC
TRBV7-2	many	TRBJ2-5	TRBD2	CASRQTSGGASETQYF	TGTGCCAGCAGACAAACAAGCGGGGGGGCCTCAGAGACCCAGTACTTC
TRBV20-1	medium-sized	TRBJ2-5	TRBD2	CSATGLADQETQYF	TGCAGTGCAACAGGACTAGCGGACCAAGAGACCCAGTACTTC
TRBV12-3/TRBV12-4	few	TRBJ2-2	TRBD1	CASYLGDRGLEELFF	TGTGCCAGCTACCTTGGGGACAGGGGGCTCGAGGAGCTGTTTTTT
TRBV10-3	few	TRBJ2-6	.	CAIQGAGTAPFSGANVLTF	TGTGCCATCCAAGGGGCGGGGACAGCCCCTTTCTCTGGGGCCAACGTCCTGACTTTC
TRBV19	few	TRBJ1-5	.	CASTLPRNQPQHF	TGTGCCAGTACCCTTCCTAGAAATCAGCCCCAGCATTTT
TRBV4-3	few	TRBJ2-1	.	CASSQGTEGYNEQFF	TGCGCCAGCAGCCAGGGGACGGAGGGTTACAATGAGCAGTTCTTC
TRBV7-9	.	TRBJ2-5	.	CASSLIQGTLETQYF	TGTGCCAGCAGCCTCATACAGGGGACTTTAGAGACCCAGTACTTC
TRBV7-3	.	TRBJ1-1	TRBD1	CASRGGGPTRAFF	TGTGCCAGCAGAGGAGGGGGCCCAACGAGGGCTTTCTTT
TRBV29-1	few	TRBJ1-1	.	CSVADRNTEAFF	TGCAGCGTCGCCGACAGGAACACTGAAGCTTTCTTT
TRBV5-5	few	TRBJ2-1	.	CASSSWRTVPYNEQFF	TGTGCCAGCAGCTCTTGGAGGACAGTTCCCTACAATGAGCAGTTCTTC
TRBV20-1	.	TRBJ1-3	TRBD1	CSARSLFGTGGNTIYF	TGCAGTGCTAGGTCATTGTTCGGGACAGGGGGAAACACCATATATTTT
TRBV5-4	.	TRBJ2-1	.	CASSLAIGDGQFF	TGTGCCAGCAGCTTGGCCATCGGTGACGGGCAGTTCTTC
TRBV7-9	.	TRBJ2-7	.	CASIPEGFYEQYF	TGTGCCAGCATCCCCGAAGGATTCTACGAGCAGTACTTC
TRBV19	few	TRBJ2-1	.	CASTSNDREQFF	TGTGCCAGTACCTCAAACGACAGGGAGCAGTTCTTC
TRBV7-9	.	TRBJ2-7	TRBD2	CASSKGLAGPYEQYF	TGTGCCAGCAGCAAAGGACTAGCGGGACCCTACGAGCAGTACTTC
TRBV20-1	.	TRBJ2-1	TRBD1	CSTTGTGNEQFF	TGCAGTACCACCGGGACAGGAAATGAGCAGTTCTTC
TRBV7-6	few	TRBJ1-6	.	CASSHYDNSPLHF	TGTGCCAGCAGCCATTATGATAATTCACCCCTCCACTTT
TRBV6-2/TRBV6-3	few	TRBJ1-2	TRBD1	CASSRDPGTGSSGYTF	TGTGCCAGCAGTCGGGATCCCGGGACAGGGTCGAGCGGCTACACCTTC
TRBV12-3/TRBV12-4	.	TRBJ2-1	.	CASSKRSYNEQFF	TGTGCCAGCAGTAAGAGGTCCTACAATGAGCAGTTCTTC
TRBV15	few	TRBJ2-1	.	CATSRSGTDASYNEQFF	TGTGCCACCAGCAGATCCGGGACGGACGCCTCCTACAATGAGCAGTTCTTC
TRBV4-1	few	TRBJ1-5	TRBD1	CASSLRGGAGYNQPQHF	TGCGCCAGCAGCCTGAGAGGGGGCGCGGGGTATAATCAGCCCCAGCATTTT
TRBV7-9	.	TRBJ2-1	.	CASSLEETRPPLSYNEQFF	TGTGCCAGCAGCTTAGAAGAGACTAGGCCTCCATTGTCCTACAATGAGCAGTTCTTC
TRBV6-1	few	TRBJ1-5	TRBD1	CASRAGTGGNQPQHF	TGTGCCAGCAGGGCCGGGACAGGGGGCAATCAGCCCCAGCATTTT
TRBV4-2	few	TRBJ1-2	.	CASSQEKSVNYGYTF	TGTGCCAGCAGCCAAGAGAAGTCAGTTAACTATGGCTACACCTTC
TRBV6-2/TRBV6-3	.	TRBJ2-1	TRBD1	CASSYRQGGYNEQFF	TGTGCCAGCAGTTACAGACAGGGTGGGTACAATGAGCAGTTCTTC
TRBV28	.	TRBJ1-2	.	CASIPLTGLTPNYGYTF	TGTGCCAGCATACCCTTAACGGGCCTGACCCCTAACTATGGCTACACCTTC
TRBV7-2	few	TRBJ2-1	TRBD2	CASSSTGGADEQFF	TGTGCCAGCAGCTCTACCGGGGGGGCCGATGAGCAGTTCTTC
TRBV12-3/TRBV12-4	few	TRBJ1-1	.	CASTLGVNTEAFF	TGTGCCAGCACCCTTGGAGTGAACACTGAAGCTTTCTTT
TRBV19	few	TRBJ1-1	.	CASRPLAVNSMNTEAFF	TGTGCCAGTAGACCCCTGGCGGTGAACAGTATGAACACTGAAGCTTTCTTT